This TCR beta chain comes out of a study of shared clonotypes between healthy human individuals. About the study: Donors, aged 18 to 49, were a couple of women and a few men.

TCRdb keeps only in-frame clones here, not all; method: immunoSEQ multiplex PCR. The table shows roughly 2,500,000 clones, with approximately 93% occurring only once. The CDR3 has 15 amino acids. V lost 3 bases and J 0 bases, leaving 9 bases between the germline ends. Germline assignment: CDR1 MDHEN and CDR2 SYDVKM. The donors were all Caucasian adults (living in Nashville, Tennessee). With regard to this clone: The same CDR3 arises from other DNA sequences in this sample as well.

Material for sequencing was naive CD4+ T cells from PBMCs. Subset given: CD45RA+ positively selected. The TCR originated in a man between 18 and 35 years old in good health. Some clones in this sample may be carry-over from other donors' samples. The rearrangement joins TRBV28 to TRBJ2-4; D not resolved. DNA for the CDR3: TGTGCCAGCAGTTTGTCTACCTTAGCCAAAAACATTCAGTACTTC. Translating gives CASSLSTLAKNIQYF.